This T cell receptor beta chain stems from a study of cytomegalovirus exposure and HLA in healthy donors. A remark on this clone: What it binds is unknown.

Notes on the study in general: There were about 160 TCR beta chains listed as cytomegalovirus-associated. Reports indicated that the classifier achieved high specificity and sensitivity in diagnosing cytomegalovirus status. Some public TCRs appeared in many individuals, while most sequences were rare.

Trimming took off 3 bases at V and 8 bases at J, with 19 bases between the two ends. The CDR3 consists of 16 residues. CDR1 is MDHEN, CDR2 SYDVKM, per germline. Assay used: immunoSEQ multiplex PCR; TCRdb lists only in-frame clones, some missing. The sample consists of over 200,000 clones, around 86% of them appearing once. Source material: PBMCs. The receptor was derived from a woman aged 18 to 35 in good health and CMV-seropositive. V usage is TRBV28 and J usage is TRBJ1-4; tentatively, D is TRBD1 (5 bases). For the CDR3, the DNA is TGTGCCAGCAGTTTCCGGGCAGGGAGGTCCGGGGAAAAACTGTTTTTT. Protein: CASSFRAGRSGEKLFF.